The 21 T cell receptor beta chains in this list originate from one sample, sequenced in a study of cytomegalovirus exposure and HLA in healthy donors (dated by TCRdb to about 2017). Receptors were amplified or captured by the immunoSEQ multiplex PCR assay. The multiplex PCR relied on a mix of 60 forward primers for TCR Vbeta segments and 13 reverse primers for TCR Jbeta segments. What TCRdb holds here is the immuneACCESS table cut down to in-frame rearrangements. Part of the clones is not present; checked against another copy, under half of the missing clones reflect an unresolved V gene, and the others are unexplained. The sample data list 54,000 or so clones, and about 50% of these were observed just once. Of the sample, about an eighth is held by the ten largest clones. Source material: PBMCs. These receptors all stem from a human donor in good health.

The CDR3 protein is CATSSRQGSYNEQFF. In DNA form, the CDR3 reads TGTGCCACCAGCAGTCGTCAGGGATCTTACAATGAGCAGTTCTTC. This chain links TRBV15 with TRBJ2-1, with D maybe TRBD1 (5 bases). This CDR3 has 15 amino acids. CDR1 is LNHNV, CDR2 YYDKDF, per germline (reference sequence). V lost 3 bases and J lost 4, with 13 bases in between.

The chain couples TRBV19 to TRBJ1-2; 9 bases align to TRBD1. V trimming: 4 bases; J trimming: 2 bases; junction bases outside the gene matches: 5. CDR3 size: 15 residues. CDR1 and CDR2 (germline): LNHDA, SQIVND (reference sequence). The chain's CDR3 is CASSNWDRENYGYTF. Here the CDR3 DNA reads TGTGCCAGTAGTAATTGGGACAGGGAGAACTATGGCTACACCTTC. Variable domain in full (rest from reference TRBV19 and TRBJ1-2): DGGITQSPKYLFRKEGQNVTLSCEQNLNHDAMYWYRQDPGQGLRLIYYSQIVNDFQKGDIAEGYSVSREKKESFPLTVTSAQKNPTAFYLCASSNWDRENYGYTFGSGTRLTVV.

The J gene is TRBJ1-2, the V gene TRBV30; 9 bases match TRBD1. The CDR3 runs 15 residues. The ends lost 2 bases at V and 8 bases at J; junction bases unmatched: 12. Germline values: CDR1 GTSNPN, CDR2 SVGIG (reference sequence). CDR3: CAWSLGAQGAGGYTF. The CDR3 nucleotides read TGTGCCTGGAGTCTTGGTGCACAGGGGGCTGGGGGCTACACCTTC.

This clone was seen a few times. The limits of the CDR3 on the DNA are not certain, so only TCRdb's listed CDR3 is given. The chain carries TRBV21-1 and TRBJ1-1. TRBV21-1 is an annotated pseudogene. Counting both end residues, the CDR3 totals 17 amino acids. The CDR3: CASSPGAGFAVGTEAFF.

This chain links TRBV29-1 with TRBJ2-2; no clear D gene. Trimming cost V 7 bases and J 1 base, with 7 bases left between them. CDR1 is SQVTM, CDR2 ANQGSEA, per germline. The CDR3 sequence is 12 residues long. DNA of the CDR3: TGCAGCGCCACAAAGAACACCGGGGAGCTGTTTTTT. This sequence encodes CSATKNTGELFF.

The V and J genes are TRBV5-4 and TRBJ1-2; a weak D match, TRBD1 (5 bases). V was cut by 4 bases and J by 5 bases, with 21 bases left in between. The CDR3 has 16 residues. The germline gives CDR1 SGHNT, CDR2 YYREEE (reference sequence). DNA of the CDR3: TGTGCCAGCAGCAGGGGCGGGGACTTACCCACTTATGGCTACACCTTC. Its protein is CASSRGGDLPTYGYTF. The complete variable domain, with remaining parts taken from reference TRBV5-4 and TRBJ1-2, reads ETGVTQSPTHLIKTRGQQVTLRCSSQSGHNTVSWYQQALGQGPQFIFQYYREEENGRGNFPPRFSGLQFPNYSSELNVNALELDDSALYLCASSRGGDLPTYGYTFGSGTRLTVV.

V usage is TRBV7-9 and J usage is TRBJ1-1; D remains ambiguous. The CDR3 totals 14 residues. Per the germline V gene, CDR1 is SEHNR and CDR2 is FQNEAQ (reference sequence). Between the trimmed V and J ends, which lost 6 bases and 1 base, there was a span of 12 bases. CDR3 bases: TGTGCCAGCAGAGGAGGGTCAGAGAACACTGAAGCTTTCTTT. Amino acid sequence: CASRGGSENTEAFF.

This clone turned up a few times. The CDR3 sequence: CASSWDKNYGYTF. CDR3 in DNA: TGTGCCAGCAGTTGGGACAAGAACTATGGCTACACCTTC. The chain couples TRBV27 to TRBJ1-2; a weak D match, TRBD1 (6 bases). The CDR3 has 13 residues. Germline assignment: CDR1 MNHEY and CDR2 SMNVEV (reference sequence). The ends were cut back, 4 bases at V and 2 bases at J, with 8 bases in the middle.

The CDR3: CASSWGQGAEAFF. The DNA for the CDR3 is TGTGCCAGCAGCTGGGGACAGGGGGCGGAAGCTTTCTTT. The chain carries TRBV5-8 and TRBJ1-1, with 12 bases matching TRBD1. V lost 3 bases, J lost 8 bases, and 2 bases stayed unmatched. The CDR3 is made up of 13 amino acids. Looked up from germline, CDR1 is SGHTS and CDR2 is YDEGEE. Filled out from reference TRBV5-8 and TRBJ1-1, the complete variable domain reads EAGVTQSPTHLIKTRGQQATLRCSPISGHTSVYWYQQALGLGLQFLLWYDEGEERNRGNFPPRFSGRQFPNYSSELNVNALELEDSALYLCASSWGQGAEAFFGQGTRLTVV.

V and J are TRBV9 and TRBJ2-7; tentatively, D is TRBD2 (6 bases). Germline V gives CDR1 SGDLS, CDR2 YYNGEE. The CDR3 contains 15 residues. With 0 bases removed from V and 6 bases from J, the gap between germline ends came to 16 bases. Written as DNA, the CDR3 is TGTGCCAGCAGCGTAGGCGGGACTTACCCTCGCGAGCAGTACTTC. It codes for CASSVGGTYPREQYF.

V and J are TRBV5-4 and TRBJ1-2; possibly TRBD1 for D (6 bases). Germline CDR1 is SGHNT and CDR2 is YYREEE (reference sequence). V gave up 4 bases and J gave up 7 bases, with 23 bases separating them. The CDR3 length is 16 residues. Written as DNA, the CDR3 is TGTGCCAGCAGCCCACCCAATGGGGGGCGCGGGGGTGGCTACACCTTC. It encodes CASSPPNGGRGGGYTF.

This chain links TRBV7-2 with TRBJ1-1; D ambiguous. Trimming took off 5 bases at V and 7 bases at J, with 14 bases between the two ends. CDR3 length equals 13 residues. Germline V gene sequence: CDR1 SGHTA, CDR2 FQGNSA. The CDR3 loop reads CASSVNPRNEAFF. The CDR3 coding sequence is TGTGCCAGCAGCGTAAACCCCAGGAATGAAGCTTTCTTT. Supplemented by reference TRBV7-2 and TRBJ1-1, the full variable domain reads GAGVSQSPSNKVTEKGKDVELRCDPISGHTALYWYRQSLGQGLEFLIYFQGNSAPDKSGLPSDRFSAERTGGSVSTLTIQRTQQEDSAVYLCASSVNPRNEAFFGQGTRLTVV.

This clone was counted a few times. The genes are TRBV28 and TRBJ1-2; 9 bases are a match to TRBD1. This CDR3 has 14 amino acids. After removal of 7 bases from V and 7 bases from J, the junction contained 10 bases not matched to a gene. CDR1 MDHEN and CDR2 SYDVKM come from the germline V gene. The chain's CDR3 is CASIMDRGRAGYTF. The CDR3 nucleotides are TGTGCCAGCATTATGGACAGGGGAAGGGCTGGCTACACCTTC.

This clone has a handful of counts. V usage is TRBV2 and J usage is TRBJ2-1; 11 nucleotides line up with TRBD1. Germline assignment: CDR1 SNHLY and CDR2 FYNNEI. The CDR3 length is 14 residues. The trim removed 6 bases at V and 5 bases at J, leaving 3 bases unmatched. CDR3 in amino acids: CASSRDRGDNEQFF. CDR3 DNA sequence: TGTGCCAGCAGCAGGGACAGGGGGGACAATGAGCAGTTCTTC.

The rearrangement uses TRBV29-1 and TRBJ1-1; 7 nucleotides agree with TRBD1. V shed 8 bases, J shed 2 bases, and the junction held 8 bases outside the gene matches. This CDR3 is built from 13 residues. Germline CDR1 reads SQVTM; CDR2 reads ANQGSEA. The CDR3 region has the DNA TGCAGCTCTGACAGGGCGGAAAACACTGAAGCTTTCTTT. Its translation is CSSDRAENTEAFF.

In the case of this clone: One end of the junction is discordant with germline, which a read error may explain. The CDR3 here is CASSSSFRGGELFF. The CDR3 nucleotides are TGTGCTAGCAGCTCTAGTTTTCGAGGCGGGGAGCTGTTTTTT. This rearrangement joins TRBV7-7 to TRBJ2-2; D uncertain. The CDR3 extends over 14 amino acids. Germline CDR1 and CDR2: SSHAT and FNYEAQ (reference sequence).

This rearrangement joins TRBV4-3 to TRBJ1-6, with 8 bases aligning to TRBD1. V trimming: 4 bases; J trimming: 0 bases; junction bases outside the gene matches: 5. The germline V gene encodes CDR1 LGHNA and CDR2 YSLEER. This CDR3 is built from 17 residues. The DNA of the CDR3 is TGCGCCAGCAGCCGGTCGACAGGGGACTCCTATAATTCACCCCTCCACTTT. Its protein is CASSRSTGDSYNSPLHF.

This sequence joins TRBV11-2 and TRBJ2-7; 11 bases align to TRBD1. Germline trimming cut 5 bases from V and 3 bases from J; bases unmatched to any gene: 15. Germline V gene lookup returns CDR1 SGHAT and CDR2 FQNNGV. This CDR3 region has 18 residues. The CDR3 reads CASSPPRGQGASYYEQYF. In DNA form, the CDR3 reads TGTGCCAGCAGCCCCCCGCGCGGACAGGGGGCGTCCTACTACGAGCAGTACTTC.

CDR3 sequence (DNA): TGTGCCAGCATTTTCTCAGGGGGCGGGTATGGCTACACCTTC. Translating it yields CASIFSGGGYGYTF. V is TRBV6-6 and J is TRBJ1-2; 8 bases fit TRBD1. V shed 7 bases and J 5 bases; nucleotides not matched to a gene: 9. Germline V gene sequence: CDR1 MNHNY, CDR2 SVGAGI (reference sequence). This CDR3 is 14 amino acids long.

The rearrangement uses TRBV7-3 and TRBJ2-1; 15 bases align to TRBD2. The CDR3 covers 18 residues. V shed 3 bases and J 0 bases; nucleotides not matched to a gene: 3. The germline V gene encodes CDR1 SGHTA and CDR2 FQGTGA. The DNA for the CDR3 is TGTGCCAGCAGCTTGGGGACTAGCGGGGGGAGCTCCTACAATGAGCAGTTCTTC. It translates to CASSLGTSGGSSYNEQFF.

The chain joins TRBV4-3 to TRBJ1-2; D ambiguous. Germline V gene data show CDR1 as LGHNA and CDR2 as YSLEER. V shed 0 bases and J shed 4 bases, with 12 bases lying between them. The CDR3 is 15 amino acids. The CDR3 bases are TGCGCCAGCAGCCAAGACGATTCTCCGCGCTATGGCTACACCTTC. It translates to CASSQDDSPRYGYTF.